These T cell receptor beta chains were read from a single sample in a study of cytomegalovirus exposure and HLA in healthy donors. Produced via immunoSEQ multiplex PCR; TCRdb's table is partial and in-frame only. The sample has 120,000 to 150,000 clones, 60% to 85% seen once. Material for sequencing was PBMCs. These receptors came from a man in his forties in good health and CMV-seronegative. Each CDR3 is given with its conserved first and last residue. The D gene is left open where the match is weak. Clone size is shown for a subset of rows, as once, few, many or a class of expanded clone.

TRBD1 | TRBJ2-2 | NA | TRBV28 | TGTGCCAGCAGTTTCCAGGGGGTCACCGGGGAGCTGTTTTTT | CASSFQGVTGELFF
TRBD1 | TRBJ1-2 | NA | TRBV9 | TGTGCCAGCAGCGTTAGGGACAGGGGGACTGGCTACACCTTC | CASSVRDRGTGYTF
TRBD2 | TRBJ2-1 | NA | TRBV7-9 | TGTGCCAGCAGCTTAGTACTAGCGGAACCCTACAATGAGCAGTTCTTC | CASSLVLAEPYNEQFF
TRBD1 | TRBJ2-7 | few | TRBV6-5 | TGTGCCAGCAGGAAAACACAGGGGGCTCAGTACTTC | CASRKTQGAQYF
NA | TRBJ1-4 | NA | TRBV5-6 | TGTGCCAGCAGCTTATATGACAGCCGAAATGAAAAACTGTTTTTT | CASSLYDSRNEKLFF
NA | TRBJ1-5 | few | TRBV28 | TGTGCCAGCAGTCAATTACAGGGCGGGGGACAGCCCCAGCATTTT | CASSQLQGGGQPQHF
NA | TRBJ2-1 | NA | TRBV19 | TGTGCCAGTAGTATTAGGGAGCAGCGGAACGAGCAGTTCTTC | CASSIREQRNEQFF
TRBD1 | TRBJ2-7 | NA | TRBV19 | TGTGCCAGTAGTATAGCTGGACAGGGAATTCAGTACTTC | CASSIAGQGIQYF
TRBD1 | TRBJ2-1 | NA | TRBV6-4 | TGTGCCAGCAGTGAGTTCCGGGACAGGGATTACAATGAGCAGTTCTTC | CASSEFRDRDYNEQFF
TRBD1 | TRBJ1-2 | NA | TRBV7-6 | TGTGCCAGCAGCCCGGGACAGGTGGTTTCCTATGGCTACACCTTC | CASSPGQVVSYGYTF
TRBD1 | TRBJ2-7 | NA | TRBV2 | TGTGCCAGCAGGGAGGACAGGGCCCGAACCTACGAGCAGTACTTC | CASREDRARTYEQYF
TRBD1 | TRBJ2-7 | NA | TRBV27 | TGTGCCAGCAGGACATCAGCACAGGGGTACGAGCAGTACTTC | CASRTSAQGYEQYF
NA | TRBJ1-3 | NA | TRBV9 | TGTGCCAGCAGCGTAGCAGTCGCCTCCGGAAACACCATATATTTT | CASSVAVASGNTIYF
NA | TRBJ2-7 | NA | TRBV27 | TGTGCCAGCAGTCCCTCCGGCAGCGCCTACGAGCAGTACTTC | CASSPSGSAYEQYF
NA | TRBJ2-7 | NA | TRBV27 | TGTGCCAGCAGTTTTACAGGGGTAGGAGGGATTGTGCAGTACTTC | CASSFTGVGGIVQYF
TRBD2 | TRBJ2-7 | once | TRBV18 | TGTGCCAGCTCACCAGAAACTAGCGGGATTGGTGAGCAGTACTTC | CASSPETSGIGEQYF
NA | TRBJ2-2 | NA | TRBV6-4 | TGTGCCAGCAGTGACTCGGGGGCAGGAACCGGGGAGCCGTTTTTT | CASSDSGAGTGEPFF
NA | TRBJ2-7 | NA | TRBV4-3 | TGCGCCAGCAGCCCCCGGCCGGGTGACTACGAGCAGTACTTC | CASSPRPGDYEQYF
NA | TRBJ2-3 | NA | TRBV28 | TGTGCCGCAGGGCCGAGCACAGATACGCAGTATTTT | CAAGPSTDTQYF
NA | TRBJ2-3 | few | TRBV18 | TGTGCCAGCTCACCAACCCTAGCGTCTAGCACAGATACGCAGTATTTT | CASSPTLASSTDTQYF
TRBD1 | TRBJ1-1 | NA | TRBV5-8 | TGTGCCAGCAGGAACAGGGGGCCGGGCACTGAAGCTTTCTTT | CASRNRGPGTEAFF
TRBD1 | TRBJ2-1 | NA | TRBV28 | TGTGCCAGCGGACGGACAGGGGCCCTTATGTACAATGAGCAGTTCTTC | CASGRTGALMYNEQFF
NA | TRBJ2-2 | NA | TRBV7-3 | TGTGCCAGCAGCTCCCGATCCATGACAGGACCGTTGAACACCGGGGAGCTGTTTTTT | CASSSRSMTGPLNTGELFF
TRBD1 | TRBJ1-4 | NA | TRBV27 | TGTGCCAGCAGTCCCGGGACAGGGGACGAAAAACTGTTTTTT | CASSPGTGDEKLFF
NA | TRBJ2-7 | NA | TRBV19 | TGTGCCAGTAGTATAAAAGGGACAAGTCCCTACGAGCAGTACTTC | CASSIKGTSPYEQYF
NA | TRBJ2-5 | NA | TRBV4-1 | TGCGCCAGCAGCCCCAGGCAGACTACCTACGACCAAGAGACCCAGTACTTC | CASSPRQTTYDQETQYF